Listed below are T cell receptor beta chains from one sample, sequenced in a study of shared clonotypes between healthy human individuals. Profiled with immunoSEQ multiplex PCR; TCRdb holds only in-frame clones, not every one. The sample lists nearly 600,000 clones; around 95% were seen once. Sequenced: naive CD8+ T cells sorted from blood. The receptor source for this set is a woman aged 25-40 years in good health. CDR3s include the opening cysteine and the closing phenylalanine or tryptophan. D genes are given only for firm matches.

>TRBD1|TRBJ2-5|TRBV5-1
TGCGCCAGCAGCTTGGAGGACAGGGTGGGCGAGACCCAGTACTTC
CASSLEDRVGETQYF
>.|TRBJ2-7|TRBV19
TGTGCCAGTAGTATATACGACCAACCCTACGAGCAGTACTTC
CASSIYDQPYEQYF
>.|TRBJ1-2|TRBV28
TGTGCCAGCAACCCCCTCCTTTTGCATGGCTCGGGCTACACCTTC
CASNPLLLHGSGYTF
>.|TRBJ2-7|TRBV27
TGTGCCAGCAGTTTAACGCCGACAGGTGACTACGAGCAGTACTTC
CASSLTPTGDYEQYF
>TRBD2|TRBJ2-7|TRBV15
TGTGCCACCAGCACTAGCGGGAGATCCTCCTACGAGCAGTACTTC
CATSTSGRSSYEQYF
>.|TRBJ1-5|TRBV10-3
TGTGCCATCAGTGACGGCAATCAGCCCCAGCATTTT
CAISDGNQPQHF
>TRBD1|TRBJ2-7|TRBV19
TGTGCCAGTAGTACCGGGGACAGGGGGCTCTACGAGCAGTACTTC
CASSTGDRGLYEQYF
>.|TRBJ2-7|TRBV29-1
TGCAGCGTTGCTTTGGACGAGCAGTACTTC
CSVALDEQYF
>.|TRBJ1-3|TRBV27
TGTGCCAGCAGGGGATCCGGAAACACCATATATTTT
CASRGSGNTIYF
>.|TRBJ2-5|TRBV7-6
TGTGCCACACAGGGAAGCCAAGAGACCCAGTACTTC
CATQGSQETQYF
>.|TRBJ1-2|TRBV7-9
TGTGCCAGCAGTATCCACAACCAGAACTATGGCTACACCTTC
CASSIHNQNYGYTF